This TCR beta chain was sequenced for a study of CD8+ T cells in alopecia areata. For the study at large: The study gave treated patients oral tofacitinib at 5 to 10 mg twice daily. Scoring of treated patients' severity used the percentage of affected scalp area.

The CDR3 length is 16 residues. Germline lookup yields CDR1 MNHEY and CDR2 SMNVEV (reference sequence). V shed 5 bases, J shed 3 bases, and the junction held 10 bases outside the gene matches. RNA extraction was followed by reverse transcription into cDNA, which acted as the sequencing template. Some clones are missing from TCRdb's copy, which holds only in-frame ones; the method was immunoSEQ multiplex PCR. The data contain hundreds of thousands of clones, under 40% of them singletons. Overall study results and limits: Tissue-resident alphabeta T cells belonging to normal skin likewise get sequenced within scalp specimens.

Details on this clone: Its cognate antigen is unknown.

The treatment: oral pan-JAK inhibitor, 5-10 mg twice daily. The chain recombines TRBV27 with TRBJ1-1, with 9 bases lining up with TRBD1. This sequence was found in a human donor with alopecia areata. The sequenced sample was CD4+ T cells sorted from blood, obtained at approximately week 30, from a patient treated with tofacitinib. This chain's CDR3 is CASSPDPGTGYTEAFF. Here the CDR3 DNA reads TGTGCCAGCAGTCCAGACCCCGGGACAGGGTACACTGAAGCTTTCTTT.